These T cell receptor beta chains were read from a single sample in a study of control samples from healthy donors and cancer patients. TCRdb's copy holds only in-frame clones and misses some; the assay was immunoSEQ multiplex PCR. The sample has 150,000 or so clones; 88% are singletons. The specimen sequenced was blood. These receptors all come from a woman aged 30 to 39 in good health. Both conserved end residues are part of each CDR3. D genes are given only for firm matches. Clone sizes are given selectively: once, few, many, or a class where the clone is expanded.

TRBV27	TRBJ2-7	NA	13	TRBD1	CASSSTGTYEQYF	TGTGCCAGCAGTTCGACAGGGACCTACGAGCAGTACTTC
TRBV5-6	TRBJ1-2	NA	14	TRBD1	CASSTDRVDSGYTF	TGTGCCAGCAGTACGGACAGGGTAGATTCGGGCTACACCTTC
TRBV27	TRBJ1-2	NA	14	TRBD1	CASSAQGLADGYTF	TGTGCCAGCAGTGCACAGGGGCTCGCGGATGGCTACACCTTC
TRBV19	TRBJ1-2	NA	14	TRBD1	CASSILGDSYGYTF	TGTGCCAGTAGTATTTTAGGGGACAGTTATGGCTACACCTTC
TRBV5-1	TRBJ1-3	NA	14	NA	CASSLAGAGNTIYF	TGCGCCAGCAGCTTGGCCGGGGCCGGAAACACCATATATTTT
TRBV27	TRBJ2-7	NA	13	TRBD2	CASRPGLAYEQYF	TGTGCCAGCAGGCCCGGACTAGCCTACGAGCAGTACTTC
TRBV6-5	TRBJ2-7	NA	15	NA	CASSSPGTPFYEQYF	TGTGCCAGCAGTTCCCCCGGGACACCCTTTTACGAGCAGTACTTC
TRBV7-2	TRBJ1-6	few	14	NA	CASSLDWYNSPLHF	TGTGCCAGCAGCTTAGATTGGTATAATTCACCCCTCCACTTT
TRBV6-5	TRBJ1-2	NA	15	TRBD1	CASSYSGQGSGGYTF	TGTGCCAGCAGTTACAGCGGACAGGGTTCTGGTGGCTACACCTTC
TRBV7-9	TRBJ1-1	NA	15	TRBD1	CASSVRQGRNTEAFF	TGTGCCAGCAGCGTCAGACAGGGACGGAACACTGAAGCTTTCTTT
TRBV30	TRBJ1-5	NA	14	NA	CAWSKDSPNQPQHF	TGTGCCTGGAGTAAGGACTCACCGAATCAGCCCCAGCATTTT
TRBV4-2	TRBJ1-1	NA	14	NA	CASSQGHRSTEAFF	TGTGCCAGCAGCCAAGGTCACAGGAGTACTGAAGCTTTCTTT
TRBV5-4	TRBJ2-1	NA	14	NA	CASSPGPQTNEQFF	TGTGCCAGCAGCCCGGGACCCCAAACGAATGAGCAGTTCTTC
TRBV6-6	TRBJ2-1	NA	16	TRBD2	CASSLTSGQVVHEQFF	TGTGCCAGCAGTTTGACTAGCGGGCAGGTCGTCCATGAGCAGTTCTTC
TRBV2	TRBJ1-1	NA	12	NA	CASRGFDSGAFF	TGTGCCAGCAGGGGGTTTGACTCTGGAGCTTTCTTT
TRBV4-1	TRBJ2-1	NA	12	NA	CASSQLRNEQFF	TGCGCCAGCAGCCAACTTCGTAATGAGCAGTTCTTC
TRBV7-2	TRBJ1-1	NA	14	TRBD1	CASSHRGRGTEAFF	TGTGCCAGCAGCCACAGGGGGCGCGGGACTGAAGCTTTCTTT
TRBV28	TRBJ1-5	NA	14	NA	CASSSQVGNQPQHF	TGTGCCAGCAGTTCACAAGTTGGGAATCAGCCCCAGCATTTT
TRBV7-8	TRBJ2-4	once	14	NA	CASSLYRSDGIQYF	TGTGCCAGCAGCTTATACCGGAGTGATGGCATTCAGTACTTC
TRBV4-2	TRBJ2-7	NA	15	NA	CASSQERHSYHEQYF	TGTGCCAGCAGCCAAGAACGGCACAGCTACCACGAGCAGTACTTC
TRBV19	TRBJ2-3	NA	14	NA	CATRHRPLTDTQYF	TGTGCCACTAGACACCGACCGCTCACAGATACGCAGTATTTT
TRBV27	TRBJ1-2	once	14	NA	CASSLGPNNYGYTF	TGTGCCAGCAGTTTAGGGCCAAACAACTATGGCTACACCTTC
TRBV6-6	TRBJ1-1	NA	11	TRBD1	CASTGTVEAFF	TGTGCCAGCACAGGGACAGTTGAAGCTTTCTTT
TRBV30	TRBJ1-2	NA	14	NA	CAWTHKNRAGGYTF	TGTGCCTGGACCCATAAGAACAGGGCGGGTGGCTACACCTTC
TRBV20-1	TRBJ2-1	NA	13	NA	CSASRSVYNEQFF	TGCAGTGCTAGTAGATCTGTCTACAATGAGCAGTTCTTC
TRBV7-8	TRBJ2-7	NA	15	TRBD1	CASSLDRGDFYEQYF	TGTGCCAGCAGCCTCGACAGGGGGGATTTCTACGAGCAGTACTTC
TRBV7-9	TRBJ1-1	NA	15	NA	CASSPAGSMNTEAFF	TGTGCCAGCAGCCCAGCAGGTTCCATGAACACTGAAGCTTTCTTT
TRBV19	TRBJ1-2	NA	15	TRBD1	CATSGTGRINYGYTF	TGTGCCACCTCCGGGACAGGGCGCATAAACTATGGCTACACCTTC
TRBV9	TRBJ1-4	NA	17	NA	CASSVAPQLATNEKLFF	TGTGCCAGCAGCGTAGCCCCCCAGCTTGCAACTAATGAAAAACTGTTTTTT
TRBV6-4	TRBJ1-3	NA	16	NA	CASSDPTGKIGNTIYF	TGTGCCAGCAGTGATCCAACAGGGAAGATTGGAAACACCATATATTTT
TRBV6-1	TRBJ1-3	NA	16	NA	CASSEMVSYSGNTIYF	TGTGCCAGCAGTGAAATGGTTTCTTACTCTGGAAACACCATATATTTT
TRBV5-4	TRBJ2-4	NA	17	NA	CASSLAGGSQIKNIQYF	TGTGCCAGCAGCTTGGCCGGAGGGAGCCAGATCAAAAACATTCAGTACTTC